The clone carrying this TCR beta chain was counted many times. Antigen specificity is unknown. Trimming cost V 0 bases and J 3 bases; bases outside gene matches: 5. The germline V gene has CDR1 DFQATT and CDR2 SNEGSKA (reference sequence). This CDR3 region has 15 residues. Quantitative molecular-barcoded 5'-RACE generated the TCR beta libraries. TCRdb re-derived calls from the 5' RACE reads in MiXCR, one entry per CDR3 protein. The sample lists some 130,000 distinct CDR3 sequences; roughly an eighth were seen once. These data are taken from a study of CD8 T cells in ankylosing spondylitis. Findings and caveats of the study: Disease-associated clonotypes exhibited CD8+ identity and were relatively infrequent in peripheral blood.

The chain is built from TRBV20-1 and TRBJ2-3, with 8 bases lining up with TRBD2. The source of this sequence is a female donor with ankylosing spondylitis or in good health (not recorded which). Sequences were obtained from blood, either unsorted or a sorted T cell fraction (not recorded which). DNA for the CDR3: TGCAGTGCTAGAGATGGCGGGGGGTTAACAGATACGCAGTATTTT. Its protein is CSARDGGGLTDTQYF.